This TCR beta chain was recorded in a study of glioma-infiltrating T cells. Study outcomes and limitations: Gliomas, especially low-grade, showed above-expected tissue-blood divergence; non-neoplastic patients showed below.

TCR alpha and beta CDR3 regions were amplified from RNA using iRepertoire nested multiplex PCR. MiXCR was run by TCRdb on the multiplex PCR reads, yielding one entry per CDR3 protein. Of approximately 120,000 distinct CDR3 sequences in the sample, under 30% were seen once. V was clipped by 5 bases and J by 7 bases, with 12 bases between them. Germline V CDR1 and CDR2: SGHTA, FQGNSA. The CDR3 extends over 12 amino acids. This clonotype occurred many times. The target antigen is unknown. Material: glioma tissue, nonneoplastic brain tissue, or PBMCs (not recorded which). The receptor's source is a human donor with low-grade glioma or glioblastoma, undergoing nonglioma brain surgery, or in good health (not recorded which). The V call is TRBV7-2, the J call TRBJ2-7; D unclear. The CDR3 here is CASSPPSWEQYF. The CDR3, as DNA: TGTGCCAGCAGCCCGCCTTCTTGGGAGCAGTACTTC.